A single sample gave rise to the 23 T cell receptor beta chains below, sequenced in a study of blood T cell repertoires in COVID-19. Clones were read by immunoSEQ multiplex PCR, and TCRdb kept only the in-frame ones, dropping some. The repertoire holds 250,000 to 350,000 clones, with approximately 90% as singletons. The specimen sequenced was peripheral blood. These receptors all come from a man younger than 40 with acute or convalescent COVID-19.

The chain combines TRBV4-1 with TRBJ1-6, with 11 nucleotides matching TRBD1. This CDR3 has 17 residues. Trimming took 3 bases from V and 9 from J; bases not matched to a gene: 10. CDR1 MGHRA and CDR2 YSYEKL come from the germline V gene. CDR3 nucleotides: TGCGCCAGCAGCCACGTAGATCGGGGACAGGGGGGTTCACCCCTCCACTTT. This translates into CASSHVDRGQGGSPLHF.

CDR3: CASSVSLGQDFTEAFF. In DNA form, the CDR3 reads TGTGCCAGCAGCGTCAGCCTGGGACAGGACTTTACTGAAGCTTTCTTT. This chain joins TRBV7-9 and TRBJ1-1; 8 positions match TRBD1. The CDR3 contains 16 residues. Trimming took 5 bases from V and 5 from J; bases not matched to a gene: 13. Germline V gene data show CDR1 as SEHNR and CDR2 as FQNEAQ (reference sequence). The entire variable domain, with the rest obtained from reference TRBV7-9 and TRBJ1-1, is as follows: DTGVSQNPRHKITKRGQNVTFRCDPISEHNRLYWYRQTLGQGPEFLTYFQNEAQLEKSRLLSDRFSAERPKGSFSTLEIQRTEQGDSAMYLCASSVSLGQDFTEAFFGQGTRLTVV.

J is TRBJ1-1 and V is TRBV9; a weak D match, TRBD1 (5 bases). CDR3 length: 15 residues. Germline lookup yields CDR1 SGDLS and CDR2 YYNGEE. V dropped 3 bases and J dropped 4 bases, with 16 bases sitting between them. CDR3 in amino acids: CASSARHGGGTEAFF. CDR3 nucleotide sequence: TGTGCCAGCAGCGCAAGACACGGGGGAGGCACTGAAGCTTTCTTT.

The chain carries TRBV9 and TRBJ2-7, with D possibly matching TRBD2 (6 bases). This CDR3 has 15 amino acids. V was cut by 1 base and J by 2 bases, with 13 bases left in between. Germline V CDR1 and CDR2: SGDLS, YYNGEE. The CDR3 region is CASSVTDYPTYEQYF. CDR3 in DNA: TGTGCCAGCAGCGTAACGGACTACCCTACCTACGAGCAGTACTTC.

Points on this clone: Other DNA sequences in the sample encode the same CDR3. The chain uses TRBV6-5 and TRBJ1-1, with D maybe TRBD1 (5 bases). The CDR3 loop spans 13 amino acids. Germline lookup yields CDR1 MNHEY and CDR2 SVGAGI. The V end lost 2 bases, the J end lost 3 bases, and 7 bases lay between the germline ends. The CDR3 DNA is TGTGCCAGCAGTTACGAAGGGGACACTGAAGCTTTCTTT. Its protein product is CASSYEGDTEAFF.

The chain carries TRBV5-1 and TRBJ2-7; D is ambiguous. The CDR3 length is 14 residues. CDR1 and CDR2 (germline): SGHRS, YFSETQ. V was pared by 4 bases and J by 7 bases, with 18 bases between. The CDR3 DNA follows: TGCGCCAGCAGCGAGGCCCCCAATTCCTGGGAGCAGTACTTC. Translated, it gives CASSEAPNSWEQYF. Full variable domain (outside the CDR3, taken from reference TRBV5-1 and TRBJ2-7): KAGVTQTPRYLIKTRGQQVTLSCSPISGHRSVSWYQQTPGQGLQFLFEYFSETQRNKGNFPGRFSGRQFSNSRSEMNVSTLELGDSALYLCASSEAPNSWEQYFGPGTRLTVT.

The chain uses TRBV18 and TRBJ1-1, with 8 bases identical to TRBD1. Germline CDR1 and CDR2: KGHSH and LQKENI. This CDR3 is built from 16 residues. V trimming: 6 bases; J trimming: 1 base; junction bases outside the gene matches: 10. The DNA of the CDR3 is TGTGCCAGCTCCCGGCAGGGGGCTACATCGAACACTGAAGCTTTCTTT. It encodes CASSRQGATSNTEAFF.

CDR3 sequence: CASWEKSSGNTIYF. CDR3 nucleotides: TGTGCCAGCTGGGAGAAGAGCTCTGGAAACACCATATATTTT. This chain joins TRBV28 and TRBJ1-3; no reliable D call. Germline CDR1 reads MDHEN; CDR2 reads SYDVKM. The germline V and J ends were trimmed by 8 bases and 0 bases, with 11 bases remaining between them. The CDR3 length is 14 residues. The full variable domain, with the rest looked up from reference TRBV28 and TRBJ1-3, is DVKVTQSSRYLVKRTGEKVFLECVQDMDHENMFWYRQDPGLGLRLIYFSYDVKMKEKGDIPEGYSVSREKKERFSLILESASTNQTSMYLCASWEKSSGNTIYFGEGSWLTVV.

The chain carries TRBV5-5 and TRBJ1-1; tentatively, D is TRBD1 (5 bases). Trimming shortened V by 4 bases and J by 0 bases, and 19 bases separated the two germline ends. CDR1 is SGHKS and CDR2 is YYEKEE in the germline V gene (reference sequence). The CDR3 is made up of 17 amino acids. As DNA, the CDR3 is TGTGCCAGCAGCCTCCCCCCGGGGGACCTCTTGAACACTGAAGCTTTCTTT. It specifies CASSLPPGDLLNTEAFF.

This chain links TRBV6-1 with TRBJ1-2; the match to TRBD1 covers 7 bases. The ends lost 4 bases at V and 4 bases at J; junction bases unmatched: 12. The germline V gene encodes CDR1 MNHNS and CDR2 SASEGT. There are 16 residues in the CDR3. This CDR3 is CASSAAAGQRIYGYTF. DNA for the CDR3: TGTGCCAGCAGTGCGGCGGCGGGACAGAGAATCTATGGCTACACCTTC.

The chain joins TRBV5-1 to TRBJ2-6; 7 bases map to TRBD1. Germline loops: CDR1 SGHRS, CDR2 YFSETQ. V shed 3 bases, J shed 4 bases, and the junction held 16 bases outside the gene matches. There are 19 residues in the CDR3. The CDR3 nucleotides are TGCGCCAGCAGCTCCCTGGGACAGAACAACAAATACGGGGCCAACGTCCTGACTTTC. Translated: CASSSLGQNNKYGANVLTF.

The genes are TRBV5-8 and TRBJ1-3; perhaps TRBD1 as D (6 bases). Germline loops: CDR1 SGHTS, CDR2 YDEGEE. The CDR3 is 13 amino acids. V was shortened by 4 bases and J by 2 bases, with 7 bases between the two germline ends. CDR3 loop: CASSGTTGNTIYF. The CDR3 DNA reads as TGTGCCAGCAGCGGGACAACTGGAAACACCATATATTTT.

J is TRBJ2-3 and V is TRBV11-2; D may be TRBD2 (6 bases). Germline lookup yields CDR1 SGHAT and CDR2 FQNNGV. The V end was cut by 4 bases, the J end by 0 bases, with 14 bases between. The CDR3 spans 16 residues. The CDR3 region is CASSWTPGTSTDTQYF. Here the CDR3 DNA reads TGTGCCAGCAGCTGGACCCCCGGGACTAGCACAGATACGCAGTATTTT.

This clone turned up a few times. V is TRBV18 and J is TRBJ1-5; D is ambiguous. CDR3 length equals 17 residues. V lost 5 bases and J lost 2, with 19 bases in between. Germline loops: CDR1 KGHSH, CDR2 LQKENI. For the CDR3, the DNA is TGTGCCAGCTCATCCCGGGAGGAAAATAAAGGCAATCAGCCCCAGCATTTT. It codes for CASSSREENKGNQPQHF. Based on the CDR3 plus reference TRBV18 and TRBJ1-5, the full variable domain is NAGVMQNPRHLVRRRGQEARLRCSPMKGHSHVYWYRQLPEEGLKFMVYLQKENIIDESGMPKERFSAEFPKEGPSILRIQQVVRGDSAAYFCASSSREENKGNQPQHFGDGTRLSIL.

V gene TRBV7-3 combines with J gene TRBJ2-3; 8 nucleotides line up with TRBD2. The J segment lost 10 bases and the V segment lost 3 bases, leaving 9 bases of the junction unmatched. The CDR3 is made up of 14 amino acids. Germline V CDR1 and CDR2: SGHTA, FQGTGA. The DNA of the CDR3 is TGTGCCAGCAGCTTTGACGGGAGGGCCTATGCGCAGTATTTT. Translating gives CASSFDGRAYAQYF.

This sequence joins TRBV5-6 and TRBJ1-1, with D unresolved. Germline assignment: CDR1 SGHDT and CDR2 YYEEEE. The CDR3 is made up of 13 amino acids. V gave up 4 bases and J gave up 4 bases, with 11 bases separating them. In nucleotides, the CDR3 is TGTGCCAGCAGCATCTTGGAGGGCACTGAAGCTTTCTTT. Translation: CASSILEGTEAFF.

The gene calls are TRBV5-1 and TRBJ1-4; TRBD1 matches 9 bases. CDR1 is SGHRS, CDR2 YFSETQ, per germline. With 1 base clipped from V and 5 bases from J, the junction kept 9 bases outside the gene matches. The CDR3 consists of 17 residues. The chain's CDR3 is CASSLPLGQGKNEKLFF. DNA of the CDR3: TGCGCCAGCAGCTTGCCCCTCGGACAGGGGAAGAATGAAAAACTGTTTTTT. Using reference TRBV5-1 and TRBJ1-4 for the parts outside the CDR3, the full variable domain is KAGVTQTPRYLIKTRGQQVTLSCSPISGHRSVSWYQQTPGQGLQFLFEYFSETQRNKGNFPGRFSGRQFSNSRSEMNVSTLELGDSALYLCASSLPLGQGKNEKLFFGSGTQLSVL.

This clone was found once. The chain combines TRBV3-1 (or the pseudogene TRBV3-2) with TRBJ2-1; 9 bases are shared with TRBD2. There are 19 residues in the CDR3. V lost 1 base, J lost 8 bases, and 18 bases stayed unmatched. The germline gives CDR1 LGHDT, CDR2 YNNKEL (reference sequence). CDR3 sequence (DNA): TGTGCCAGCAGCCAAGTCCGGGGAGCGGGAGGCTTTTATCGGGATGAGCAGTTCTTC. Amino acid sequence: CASSQVRGAGGFYRDEQFF.

The chain carries TRBV6-6 and TRBJ1-2, with a tentative D call TRBD1 (6 bases). CDR1 and CDR2 (germline): MNHNY, SVGAGI (reference sequence). Trimming cost V 6 bases and J 8 bases, with 16 bases left between them. This CDR3 is 13 amino acids long. The CDR3 sequence is CASSLTGTDGYTF. The CDR3 region has the DNA TGTGCCAGCAGCTTAACAGGGACGGACGGCTACACCTTC.

The chain links TRBV28 to TRBJ2-5, with D possibly TRBD2 on 5 matching bases. The CDR3 is 15 amino acids. Germline-derived CDR1 and CDR2 are MDHEN and SYDVKM. Trimming removed 5 bases at V and 5 bases at J, with 18 bases between. The CDR3 is CASSQTRRRRETQYF. The CDR3 bases are TGTGCCAGCAGTCAAACTAGGAGGCGGAGGGAGACCCAGTACTTC.

The chain links TRBV11-2 to TRBJ2-1, with 7 bases fitting TRBD2. This CDR3 is 15 amino acids long. From germline, CDR1 is SGHAT and CDR2 FQNNGV. V lost 0 bases and J lost 7; bases outside the gene matches: 6. CDR3 loop: CASSLDRSSGNEQFF. Here the CDR3 DNA reads TGTGCCAGCAGCTTAGATCGGTCTAGCGGAAATGAGCAGTTCTTC.

V is TRBV4-2 and J is TRBJ2-3; tentative D call: TRBD2 (6 bases). The V and J ends lost 2 bases and 8 bases respectively, with 11 bases between them. This CDR3 contains 13 residues. Germline V gives CDR1 LGHNA, CDR2 YNFKEQ. CDR3: CASSQNGLTTQYF. CDR3 coding DNA: TGTGCCAGCAGCCAAAATGGACTAACTACGCAGTATTTT.

The chain carries TRBV28 and TRBJ1-1; D is perhaps TRBD1 (5 bases). The CDR3 has 14 amino acids. Germline V gene data show CDR1 as MDHEN and CDR2 as SYDVKM. V was clipped by 5 bases and J by 10 bases, with 20 bases between them. CDR3 sequence: CASSPTQVARGAFF. Written as DNA, the CDR3 is TGTGCCAGCAGTCCAACTCAGGTGGCTAGGGGAGCTTTCTTT.